These 15 T cell receptor beta chains came from one sample sequenced in a study of vaccination and CD4 T cells after COVID-19. The sample's treatment: roughly 10-day PBMC culture with coronavirus spike peptide pools or control peptides (ViraFEST assay). No antigen is known for these receptors. The Oncomine TCR Beta short-read assay was applied to DNA of cultured CD4+ T cells. TCRdb ran MiXCR on the PCR reads and lists one entry per CDR3 protein. The repertoire includes more than 10,000 distinct CDR3 sequences, 45% to 60% of them detected once, and approximately 20% sits in the top ten. The specimen sequenced was CD4+ T cells from blood, cultured in vitro. Every receptor here comes from a human donor who had recovered from COVID-19.

J is TRBJ2-7 and V is TRBV12-5; no definite D call. Germline V gene lookup returns CDR1 LGHNT and CDR2 FRNRAP. The CDR3 is 13 residues long. The V gene lost 6 bases and the J gene lost 0 bases, with 9 bases spanning the gap. The CDR3 here is CASGLQSSYEQYF. CDR3 DNA: TGTGCTAGTGGGCTCCAAAGCTCCTACGAGCAGTACTTC.

This clonotype came up a few times. The chain employs TRBV6-1 and TRBJ1-5; D is ambiguous. The CDR3 has 12 amino acids. Trimming pared 8 bases from V and 4 bases from J, leaving 9 bases between. CDR1 is MNHNS and CDR2 is SASEGT in the germline V gene. The CDR3 region is CASLDGNQPQHF. CDR3 DNA: TGTGCCAGCCTCGACGGTAATCAGCCCCAGCATTTT.

This clonotype occurred a few times. The V call is TRBV20-1, the J call TRBJ2-1, with D perhaps TRBD1 or TRBD2 (5 bases each). The CDR3 spans 13 residues. V dropped 6 bases and J dropped 9 bases, with 18 bases sitting between them. CDR1 is DFQATT, CDR2 SNEGSKA, per germline (reference sequence). CDR3 loop: CSAVPLRGGEQFF. Here the CDR3 DNA reads TGCAGTGCGGTCCCCCTACGGGGCGGTGAGCAGTTCTTC.

In this sample, this clonotype turned up a few times. The genes are TRBV20-1 and TRBJ1-3; maybe TRBD1 (6 bases). Trimming cost V 5 bases and J 6 bases, with 14 bases left between them. There are 13 residues in the CDR3. Germline V CDR1 and CDR2: DFQATT, SNEGSKA (reference sequence). CDR3 region: CSALQGGENTIYF. CDR3 DNA sequence: TGCAGTGCTTTACAGGGAGGTGAAAACACCATATATTTT.

The gene calls are TRBV5-8 and TRBJ2-5; D is possibly TRBD1 or TRBD2 (5 bases each). The V and J ends lost 0 bases and 5 bases respectively, with 14 bases between them. This CDR3 has 15 residues. Germline V gives CDR1 SGHTS, CDR2 YDEGEE. The CDR3 region is CASSLGGLGGETQYF. The CDR3 DNA follows: TGTGCCAGCAGCTTGGGGGGCCTGGGCGGGGAGACCCAGTACTTC.

V is TRBV6-5 and J is TRBJ1-2, with D hard to call. CDR1 MNHEY and CDR2 SVGAGI come from the germline V gene. The germline V and J ends were trimmed by 2 bases and 2 bases, with 6 bases remaining between them. The CDR3 runs 13 residues. This CDR3 is CASSYAANYGYTF. The CDR3 DNA follows: TGTGCCAGCAGTTACGCGGCCAACTATGGCTACACCTTC.

CDR3 sequence: CSAPNPTGPDTQYF. The CDR3 region has the DNA TGCAGTGCGCCCAATCCTACAGGGCCAGATACGCAGTATTTT. The chain combines TRBV20-1 with TRBJ2-3; weak D call: TRBD1 (6 bases). Germline lookup yields CDR1 DFQATT and CDR2 SNEGSKA (reference sequence). The V end was cut by 6 bases, the J end by 4 bases, with 17 bases between. The CDR3 runs 14 residues.

The chain recombines TRBV6-2 or TRBV6-3 with TRBJ1-5; 7 positions match TRBD1. CDR1 is MNHEY and CDR2 is SVGEGT in the germline V gene. V lost 8 bases, J lost 4 bases, and 8 bases stayed unmatched. This CDR3 comprises 14 residues. The CDR3 region has the DNA TGTGCCAGCCGAAGGGACAGCGGAAATCAGCCCCAGCATTTT. Encoded protein: CASRRDSGNQPQHF.

The J gene is TRBJ1-5, the V gene TRBV5-1; D call uncertain. CDR1 and CDR2 from the germline V gene are SGHRS and YFSETQ. The CDR3 extends over 15 amino acids. V shed 0 bases and J shed 0 bases, with 7 bases lying between them. The CDR3 nucleotides are TGCGCCAGCAGCTTGGACGGCAATAGCAATCAGCCCCAGCATTTT. Protein sequence: CASSLDGNSNQPQHF.

This rearrangement joins TRBV7-9 to TRBJ1-2, with TRBD1 matching over 9 bases. Trimming at V came to 5 bases and at J to 7 bases, leaving 14 bases not matched to a gene. Germline V gene lookup returns CDR1 SEHNR and CDR2 FQNEAQ (reference sequence). The CDR3 length is 16 residues. This chain's CDR3 is CASSLKEGTGRGGYTF. The CDR3 DNA is TGTGCCAGCAGCCTGAAGGAAGGGACAGGGAGAGGTGGCTACACCTTC. Drawing the rest from reference TRBV7-9 and TRBJ1-2, the complete variable domain is DTGVSQNPRHKITKRGQNVTFRCDPISEHNRLYWYRQTLGQGPEFLTYFQNEAQLEKSRLLSDRFSAERPKGSFSTLEIQRTEQGDSAMYLCASSLKEGTGRGGYTFGSGTRLTVV.

This clonotype has only a few counts. DNA for the CDR3: TGTGCCATCACCGAACTAGGGGTCACCGGGGAGCTGTTTTTT. Translated: CAITELGVTGELFF. The chain carries TRBV10-3 and TRBJ2-2, with D perhaps matching TRBD1 or TRBD2 (5 bases each). The CDR3 spans 14 residues. CDR1 and CDR2 (germline): ENHRY, SYGVKD. V lost 7 bases to trimming and J lost 4 bases, with 13 bases between them.

The chain has TRBV20-1 and TRBJ1-6, with 9 bases aligning to TRBD1. The CDR3 runs 14 residues. Unmatched junction bases numbered 7, after V lost 6 bases and J lost 7 bases. Germline V gene lookup returns CDR1 DFQATT and CDR2 SNEGSKA (reference sequence). CDR3 residues: CSATLGTGNSPLHF. The CDR3 coding sequence is TGCAGTGCCACCCTCGGGACAGGGAATTCACCCCTCCACTTT.

The CDR3 DNA is TGTGCCAGTAGTCTCCCCCGGACAGGGGGTCACACCATATATTTT. Residues: CASSLPRTGGHTIYF. The chain has TRBV19 and TRBJ1-3; 10 bases match TRBD1. The CDR3 has 15 residues. V dropped 5 bases and J dropped 8; count of bases not matched to a gene: 9. Germline-derived CDR1 and CDR2 are LNHDA and SQIVND (reference sequence).

This clonotype was counted between two and nine times. This chain joins TRBV30 and TRBJ2-5, with a tentative D call TRBD2 (5 bases). The CDR3 consists of 16 residues. The ends were cut back, 5 bases at V and 5 bases at J, with 24 bases in the middle. Germline assignment: CDR1 GTSNPN and CDR2 SVGIG (reference sequence). The CDR3: CAWDQPAAAGGETQYF. The DNA of the CDR3 is TGTGCCTGGGACCAGCCCGCCGCGGCAGGCGGGGAGACCCAGTACTTC. Supplemented by reference TRBV30 and TRBJ2-5, the full variable domain reads SQTIHQWPATLVQPVGSPLSLECTVEGTSNPNLYWYRQAAGRGLQLLFYSVGIGQISSEVPQNLSASRPQDRQFILSSKKLLLSDSGFYLCAWDQPAAAGGETQYFGPGTRLLVL.

The chain couples TRBV7-2 to TRBJ2-3; TRBD1 is a possible D gene (5 bases). The CDR3 is made up of 14 amino acids. Germline lookup yields CDR1 SGHTA and CDR2 FQGNSA. V lost 2 bases and J 2 bases, leaving 8 bases between the germline ends. The CDR3 region is CASSLRGLTDTQYF. For the CDR3, the DNA is TGTGCCAGCAGCTTAAGGGGCCTCACAGATACGCAGTATTTT.